This T cell receptor (beta chain) was sequenced in a study of T-cell memory formation after mild COVID-19. Study-level information: There were largely donor-specific TCR clusters.

This clonotype showed up just a few times. TCRdb called the 5' RACE reads again in MiXCR, with one record for every CDR3 protein. The sample lists more than 300,000 distinct CDR3 sequences; approximately 15% were seen once. V lost 1 base and J lost 10, with 10 bases in between. This CDR3 spans 12 amino acids. Germline values: CDR1 SGHAT, CDR2 FQNNGV. Material: PBMCs or a T cell subset sorted from them (not recorded which). This chain joins TRBV11-2 and TRBJ1-1; D is unclear. The clonotype comes from a man aged 18 to 29 who had mild COVID-19 (a few samples of this study predate the infection). Cell type and time point are not known. CDR3 sequence reads: CASSLGSYGAFF. CDR3 nucleotide sequence: TGTGCCAGCAGCTTAGGGTCATACGGAGCTTTCTTT.